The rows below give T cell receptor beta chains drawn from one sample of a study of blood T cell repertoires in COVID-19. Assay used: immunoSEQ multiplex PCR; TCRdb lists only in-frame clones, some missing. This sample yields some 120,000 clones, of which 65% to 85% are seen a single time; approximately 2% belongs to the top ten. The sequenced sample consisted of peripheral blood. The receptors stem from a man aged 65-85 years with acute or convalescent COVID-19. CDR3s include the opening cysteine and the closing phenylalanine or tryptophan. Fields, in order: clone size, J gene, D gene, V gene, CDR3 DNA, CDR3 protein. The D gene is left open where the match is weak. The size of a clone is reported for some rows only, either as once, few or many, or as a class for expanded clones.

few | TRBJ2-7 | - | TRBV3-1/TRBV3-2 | TGTGCCAGCAGCCACCGAGGGGGGGCGACCTACGAGCAGTACTTC | CASSHRGGATYEQYF
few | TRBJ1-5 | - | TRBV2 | TGTGCCAGCAGTGACGGCGGGTTCGGGCAGCCCCAGCATTTT | CASSDGGFGQPQHF
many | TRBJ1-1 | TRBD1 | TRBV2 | TGTGCCAGCAGTGGACAGGGTGCTGGCACTGAAGCTTTCTTT | CASSGQGAGTEAFF
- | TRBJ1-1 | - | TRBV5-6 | TGTGCCAGCAGCCTTGGGCCGGGGAGCACTGAAGCTTTCTTT | CASSLGPGSTEAFF
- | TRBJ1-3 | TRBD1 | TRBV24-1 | TGTGCCACCCCGGTGGGAGCAGGGGGTTACTCTGGAAACACCATATATTTT | CATPVGAGGYSGNTIYF
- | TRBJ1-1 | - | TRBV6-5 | TGTGCCAGCAGTATGGAGCGTTATGAAGCTTTCTTT | CASSMERYEAFF
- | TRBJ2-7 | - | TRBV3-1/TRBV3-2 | TGTGCCAGCAGCCGTCGTGGAGAGAGCTCCTACGAGCAGTACTTC | CASSRRGESSYEQYF
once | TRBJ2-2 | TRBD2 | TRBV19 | TGTGCCAGTACTAAGGGACTAGCTGGCTCCGGGGAGCTGTTTTTT | CASTKGLAGSGELFF
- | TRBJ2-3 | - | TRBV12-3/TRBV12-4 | TGTGCCAGCAGGACGGGGGTTTATACGCAGTATTTT | CASRTGVYTQYF
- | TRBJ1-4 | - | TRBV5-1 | TGCGCCAGCAGCTTGTCTGCAACTAATGAAAAACTGTTTTTT | CASSLSATNEKLFF
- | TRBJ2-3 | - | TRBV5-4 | TGTGCCAGCAGCTTGGTAGGTGGGGGCATGGATACGCAGTATTTT | CASSLVGGGMDTQYF
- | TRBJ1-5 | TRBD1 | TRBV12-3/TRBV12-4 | TGTGCCAGCATTTACAGGGGTGGGCAGCCCCAGCATTTT | CASIYRGGQPQHF
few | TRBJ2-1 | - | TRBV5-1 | TGCGCCAGCAGCCCCGACTCTCGTACAAATGAGCAGTTCTTC | CASSPDSRTNEQFF
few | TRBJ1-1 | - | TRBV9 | TGTGCCAGCAGCGTAGCAGGGCACAGGAATGAAGCTTTCTTT | CASSVAGHRNEAFF
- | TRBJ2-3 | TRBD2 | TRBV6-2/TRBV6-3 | TGTGCCAGCAGCCGACTTTGGGAGCGGGGGCCAAGAGATACGCAGTATTTT | CASSRLWERGPRDTQYF
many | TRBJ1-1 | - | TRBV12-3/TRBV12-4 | TGTGCCAGCAGTTTTTTGGGATCGGGGTCTTTCTTT | CASSFLGSGSFF
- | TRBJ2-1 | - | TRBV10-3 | TGTGCCATCAGTGACCTCACTGACAGATACAATGAGCAGTTCTTC | CAISDLTDRYNEQFF
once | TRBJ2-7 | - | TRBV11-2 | TGTGCCAGCAGCTGGGGGCTTTTCGAGCAGTACTTC | CASSWGLFEQYF
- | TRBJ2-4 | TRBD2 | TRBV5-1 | TGCGCCAGCAGCTTGGGCCGGGGGGACATTCAGTACTTC | CASSLGRGDIQYF
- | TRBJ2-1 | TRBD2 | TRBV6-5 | TGTGCCAGCAGTTACTCGATTCAGCGGGGGTCGAATGAGCAGTTCTTC | CASSYSIQRGSNEQFF
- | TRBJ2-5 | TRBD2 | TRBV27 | TGTGCCAGCAGTCCAGGGGTAGCGGGGGTCCAAGAGACCCAGTACTTC | CASSPGVAGVQETQYF
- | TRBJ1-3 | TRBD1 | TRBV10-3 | TGTGCCATCAGTGAGTTTACAGGGGCTGGAAACACCATATATTTT | CAISEFTGAGNTIYF
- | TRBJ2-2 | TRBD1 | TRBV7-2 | TGTGCCACTAGGGACAGGGGCCCGAACACCGGGGAGCTGTTTTTT | CATRDRGPNTGELFF
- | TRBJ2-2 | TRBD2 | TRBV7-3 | TGTGCCAGCAGCTTAACGGGGACTAGCGGGGGCCGAGGGGAGCTGTTTTTT | CASSLTGTSGGRGELFF
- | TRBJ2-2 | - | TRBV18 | TGTGCCAGCTCACCAGAACGGTTGAACACCGGGGAGCTGTTTTTT | CASSPERLNTGELFF
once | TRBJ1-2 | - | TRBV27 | TGTGCCAGCAGTGGTAGGGGCTTTGGCTACACCTTC | CASSGRGFGYTF
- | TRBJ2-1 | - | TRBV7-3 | TGTGCCAGCAGCAATTTGGCGGGCAACAGTTACAATGAGCAGTTCTTC | CASSNLAGNSYNEQFF
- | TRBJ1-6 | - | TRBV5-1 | TGCGCCAGCCGCCGGGGTTACAATAATTCACCCCTCCACTTT | CASRRGYNNSPLHF
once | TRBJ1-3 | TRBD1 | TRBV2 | TGTGCCAGTAAGGGGGCAGGACTCTCTGGAAACACCATATATTTT | CASKGAGLSGNTIYF
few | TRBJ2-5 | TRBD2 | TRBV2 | TGTGCCAGCAGGGCCGGACTAGCGGGGGGCCTTGGGACCCAGTACTTC | CASRAGLAGGLGTQYF
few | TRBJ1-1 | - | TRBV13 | TGTGCCAGCAGACAACTCGGACAGTTGTACACTGAAGCTTTCTTT | CASRQLGQLYTEAFF
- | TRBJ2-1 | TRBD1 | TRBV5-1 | TGCGCCAGCAGCTTACGGGACAGTTACAATGAGCAGTTCTTC | CASSLRDSYNEQFF
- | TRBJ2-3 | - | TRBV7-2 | TGTGCCAGCAGCCCCACAGGGTTAAGCACAGATACGCAGTATTTT | CASSPTGLSTDTQYF
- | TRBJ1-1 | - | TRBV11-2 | TGTGCCAGCAGCGCTAGCCTAGTGGCGGGAGCTGAAGCTTTCTTT | CASSASLVAGAEAFF
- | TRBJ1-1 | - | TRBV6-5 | TGTGCCAGCAGTTTTCGGGGTAGTAACACTGAAGCTTTCTTT | CASSFRGSNTEAFF
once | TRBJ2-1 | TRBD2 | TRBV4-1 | TGCGCCAGCAGCCAAGTGGGGACTAGGCCGTCAAATGAGCAGTTCTTC | CASSQVGTRPSNEQFF
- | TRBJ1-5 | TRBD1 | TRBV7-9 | TGTGCCAGCAGCCACGGCGGACAGGGTTTTGATAGCAATCAGCCCCAGCATTTT | CASSHGGQGFDSNQPQHF
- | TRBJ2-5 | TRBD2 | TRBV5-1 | TGCGCCAGCAGGCTGGGTAGCGGGGGCCAGGGGGAGACCCAGTACTTC | CASRLGSGGQGETQYF
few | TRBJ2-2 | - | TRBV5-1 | TGCGCCAGCAGCCCTGCGGGGGCCACCGGGGAGCTGTTTTTT | CASSPAGATGELFF
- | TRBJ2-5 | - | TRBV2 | TGTGCCAGCAGGGCATTGCCAGGGGAGACCCAGTACTTC | CASRALPGETQYF
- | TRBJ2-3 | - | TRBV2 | TGTGCCAGCAGTGAGCAACAGGTGGATACAGATACGCAGTATTTT | CASSEQQVDTDTQYF
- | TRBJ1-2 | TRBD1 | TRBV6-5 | TGTGCCAGCCGGGGACAGGGACCTGGGTATGGCTACACCTTC | CASRGQGPGYGYTF
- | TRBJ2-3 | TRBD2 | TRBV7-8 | TGTGCCAGCAGCTTACCAGGGGGACTAGCAAGTGACACAGATACGCAGTATTTT | CASSLPGGLASDTDTQYF
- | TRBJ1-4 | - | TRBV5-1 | TGCGCCAGCAGCTTGGCTGGAGCCTCCACTAATGAAAAACTGTTTTTT | CASSLAGASTNEKLFF
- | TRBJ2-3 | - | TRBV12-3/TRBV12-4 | TGTGCCAGCAGCCGACAGGGCACAGATACGCAGTATTTT | CASSRQGTDTQYF
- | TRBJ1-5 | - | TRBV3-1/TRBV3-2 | TGTGCCAGCAGCCAAAGGCAGGGGCTCAATCAGCCCCAGCATTTT | CASSQRQGLNQPQHF
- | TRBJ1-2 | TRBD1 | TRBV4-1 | TGCGCCAGCAGCCAAAACAGGGGAGGTTTCTATGGCTACACCTTC | CASSQNRGGFYGYTF
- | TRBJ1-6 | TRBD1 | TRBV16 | TGTGCCAGCAGCCAAAGGACAGGGAAAGATTCACCCCTCCACTTT | CASSQRTGKDSPLHF
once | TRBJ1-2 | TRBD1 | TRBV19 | TGTGCCAGTAGTATACAAGGGGGCGTGGATGGCTACACCTTC | CASSIQGGVDGYTF
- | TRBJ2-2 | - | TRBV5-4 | TGTGCCAGCAGTTCTTACACCGGGGAGCTGTTTTTT | CASSSYTGELFF
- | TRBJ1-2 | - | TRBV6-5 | TGTGCCAGCAGTTACGAATTGGGGCAGTTCTATGGCTACACCTTC | CASSYELGQFYGYTF
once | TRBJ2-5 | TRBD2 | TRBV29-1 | TGCAGCGTCCGAGGTATAGCGGGGGGCCAAGAGACCCAGTACTTC | CSVRGIAGGQETQYF
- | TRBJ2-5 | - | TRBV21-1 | TGTGCCAGCAGCAAAGGTTCGGTAGGGGCTTACCAAGAGACCCAGTACTTC | CASSKGSVGAYQETQYF
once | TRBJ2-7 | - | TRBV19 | TGTGCCAGTAGTCGTCTCGGGGGTTCCTCCTACGAGCAGTACTTC | CASSRLGGSSYEQYF
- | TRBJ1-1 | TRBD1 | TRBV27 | TGTGCCAGCAGTTCCAACAGGGGACCCGAAGCTTTCTTT | CASSSNRGPEAFF